The rows below give T cell receptor beta chains drawn from one sample of a study of shared T cell receptors in the human thymus. Some clones are missing from TCRdb's copy, which holds only in-frame ones; the method was immunoSEQ multiplex PCR. The top ten clones hold roughly 0.0094% of a sample with about 710,000 clones, about 87% of them seen once. This sample also appeared in a second study, on human thymus T cells.

The sequencing sample was made of thymocytes. The receptor source for this set is a boy in the first two years of life with a congenital heart defect. Both conserved end residues are part of each CDR3. The D gene is left open where the match is weak. Only some rows state a clone size, as once, few, many or a class for expanded clones.

TRBV7-3,.,TRBJ1-2,.,CASGSEGRGYTF,TGTGCCAGCGGCTCTGAGGGCCGGGGCTACACCTTC
TRBV15,.,TRBJ2-7,TRBD1,CATSGDIHSGQFYEQYF,TGTGCCACCAGCGGGGATATACACTCGGGACAGTTCTACGAGCAGTACTTC
TRBV29-1,.,TRBJ1-4,TRBD1,CSVTGQDNEKLFF,TGCAGCGTCACGGGACAGGATAATGAAAAACTGTTTTTT
TRBV9,.,TRBJ1-2,.,CASSGEGGDYGYTF,TGTGCCAGCAGCGGAGAAGGGGGGGACTATGGCTACACCTTC
TRBV29-1,.,TRBJ2-2,TRBD1,CSVEGRTGGNTGELFF,TGCAGCGTTGAAGGGCGGACAGGGGGGAACACCGGGGAGCTGTTTTTT
TRBV7-2,.,TRBJ1-1,.,CASSPRGSNTEAFF,TGTGCCAGCAGCCCGCGGGGATCTAACACTGAAGCTTTCTTT
TRBV30,.,TRBJ2-1,.,CAWKSTEQFF,TGTGCCTGGAAAAGCACTGAGCAGTTCTTC
TRBV5-7,.,TRBJ1-2,.,CASSLFTNYGYTF,TGTGCCAGCAGCTTGTTTACTAACTATGGCTACACCTTC
TRBV28,.,TRBJ2-2,.,CASSLYRQANLTGELFF,TGTGCCAGCAGTTTATATCGCCAGGCGAACCTTACCGGGGAGCTGTTTTTT
TRBV19,.,TRBJ1-5,.,CASSIGHPLLDQPQHF,TGTGCCAGTAGTATAGGGCACCCTTTGCTTGATCAGCCCCAGCATTTT
TRBV9,once,TRBJ2-2,.,CASSVATSGRWTGELFF,TGTGCCAGCAGCGTAGCTACATCAGGCCGATGGACCGGGGAGCTGTTTTTT
TRBV4-3,.,TRBJ2-1,TRBD2,CASSPRAGANYNEQFF,TGCGCCAGCAGCCCCCGAGCGGGAGCTAACTACAATGAGCAGTTCTTC
TRBV28,.,TRBJ2-2,TRBD1,CASSLTGVGTGELFF,TGTGCCAGCAGTCTTACAGGGGTCGGCACCGGGGAGCTGTTTTTT
TRBV5-8,.,TRBJ2-7,.,CASSPAGQTSSYEQYF,TGTGCCAGCAGCCCCGCGGGCCAGACAAGCTCCTACGAGCAGTACTTC
TRBV11-2,once,TRBJ2-2,.,CASSLTVLANTGELFF,TGTGCCAGCAGCTTAACGGTACTCGCGAACACCGGGGAGCTGTTTTTT
TRBV4-2,.,TRBJ2-7,.,CASSPGRGGAPYEQYF,TGTGCCAGCAGCCCGGGAAGAGGGGGGGCCCCCTACGAGCAGTACTTC
TRBV11-2,.,TRBJ1-3,TRBD1,CASSLDGQGVIGSAGNTIYF,TGTGCCAGCAGCTTAGATGGGCAGGGGGTAATAGGTTCGGCTGGAAACACCATATATTTT
TRBV28,.,TRBJ1-5,.,CASSTTGPNQPQHF,TGTGCCAGCAGCACAACAGGGCCCAATCAGCCCCAGCATTTT
TRBV9,.,TRBJ1-2,TRBD1,CASRTTVTGGDGYTF,TGTGCCAGCAGGACTACCGTTACAGGGGGCGATGGCTACACCTTC
TRBV28,.,TRBJ1-5,.,CASSYKGPLGNQPQHF,TGTGCCAGCAGTTATAAGGGGCCTTTGGGCAATCAGCCCCAGCATTTT
TRBV5-1,.,TRBJ1-4,.,CASSLVAGGNEKLFF,TGCGCCAGCAGCTTGGTGGCGGGGGGGAATGAAAAACTGTTTTTT
TRBV28,.,TRBJ2-7,TRBD2,CASRPVGGSYEQYF,TGTGCCAGCAGGCCTGTGGGGGGGTCCTACGAGCAGTACTTC
TRBV5-1,.,TRBJ2-7,.,CASSLTGRGDRAPQSTGYF,TGCGCCAGCAGCCTGACGGGCAGGGGGGATCGTGCCCCCCAATCTACTGGGTACTTC